This T cell receptor beta chain was recovered during a study of T-cell reconstitution after alpha-beta-depleted transplantation in children. This clonotype came up many times. CDR3 length: 18 residues. Per the germline V gene, CDR1 is LGHNA and CDR2 is YNFKEQ. V lost 1 base, J lost 1 base, and 13 bases stayed unmatched. The TCRbeta library was prepared with unique molecular identifiers. TCRdb re-derived calls from the PCR reads in MiXCR, one entry per CDR3 protein. The profile shows 210,000 or so distinct CDR3 sequences, approximately 9.5% of them singletons. The chain recombines TRBV4-2 with TRBJ2-7; TRBD2 aligns across 7 bases. The specimen comprised PBMCs from the stem cell graft donor, sampled from the stem cell graft. The receptor's source is a human donor who donated a stem cell graft to a child with acute lymphoblastic leukemia. The CDR3 DNA follows: TGTGCCAGCAGCCAAGTGGGGGGGAGCAGGCCCTTTTCCTACGAGCAGTACTTC. It specifies CASSQVGGSRPFSYEQYF.